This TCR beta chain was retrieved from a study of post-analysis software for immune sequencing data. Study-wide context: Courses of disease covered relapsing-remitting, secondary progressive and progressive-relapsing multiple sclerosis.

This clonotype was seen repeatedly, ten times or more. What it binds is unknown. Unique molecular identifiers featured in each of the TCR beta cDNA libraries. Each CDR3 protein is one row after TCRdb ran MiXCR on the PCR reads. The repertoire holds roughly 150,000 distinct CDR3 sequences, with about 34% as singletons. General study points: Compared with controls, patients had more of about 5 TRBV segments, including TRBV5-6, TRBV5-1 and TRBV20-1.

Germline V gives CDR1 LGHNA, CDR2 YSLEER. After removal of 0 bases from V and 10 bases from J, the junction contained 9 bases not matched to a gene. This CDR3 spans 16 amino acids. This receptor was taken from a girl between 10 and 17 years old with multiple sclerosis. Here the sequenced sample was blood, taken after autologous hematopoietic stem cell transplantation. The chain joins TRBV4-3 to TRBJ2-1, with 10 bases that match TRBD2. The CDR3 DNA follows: TGCGCCAGCAGCCAAGATGGTCTAGCGGGAGAGTGGGAGCAGTTCTTC. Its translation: CASSQDGLAGEWEQFF.